Here is one TCR beta chain with its context. No antigen is known for it. The data were taken from a study of cytomegalovirus exposure and HLA in healthy donors. Study details: Earlier findings included 90 million to 120 million unique TCR beta sequences obtained from 150 million to 200 million T cells. Findings and caveats of the study: It was reported in a later analysis that an Asian-associated ancestry cluster showed fewer N-insertions than the roughly 660-donor mean. Researchers reportedly found TCR beta sequences accurately predicted most subjects' HLA-A and HLA-B alleles. A later analysis linked a missense variant in DCLRE1C to the trimming of TCR beta V and J genes.

Germline CDR1 is LGHNA and CDR2 is YNFKEQ. The ends lost 2 bases at V and 0 bases at J; junction bases unmatched: 3. This CDR3 has 16 residues. PCR primers comprised 60 Vbeta and 13 Jbeta primers. TCRdb's table, derived via immunoSEQ multiplex PCR, lists solely in-frame clones and lacks some. This table holds some 130,000 clones, around 70% found once. The V call is TRBV4-2, the J call TRBJ1-3; TRBD1 agrees at 8 bases. The receptor was derived from a man younger than 40 in good health and CMV-seropositive. Material for sequencing was PBMCs. DNA of the CDR3: TGTGCCAGCAGCCAAAGAGACAGGGGCTCTGGAAACACCATATATTTT. Translated, it gives CASSQRDRGSGNTIYF.